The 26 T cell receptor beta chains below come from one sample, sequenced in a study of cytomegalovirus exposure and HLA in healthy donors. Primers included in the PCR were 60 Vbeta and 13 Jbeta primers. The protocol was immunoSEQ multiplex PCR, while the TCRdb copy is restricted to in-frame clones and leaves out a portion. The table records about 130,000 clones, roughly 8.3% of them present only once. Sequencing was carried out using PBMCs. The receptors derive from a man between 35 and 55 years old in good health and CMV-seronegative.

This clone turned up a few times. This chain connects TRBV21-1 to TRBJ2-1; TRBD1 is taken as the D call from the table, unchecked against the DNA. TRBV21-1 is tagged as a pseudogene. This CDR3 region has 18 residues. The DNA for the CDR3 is TGTGCCAGCAGCAACGGCCACGGGACAGGGAAGGGGAGTCGTGAGCAGTTCTTC. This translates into CASSNGHGTGKGSREQFF.

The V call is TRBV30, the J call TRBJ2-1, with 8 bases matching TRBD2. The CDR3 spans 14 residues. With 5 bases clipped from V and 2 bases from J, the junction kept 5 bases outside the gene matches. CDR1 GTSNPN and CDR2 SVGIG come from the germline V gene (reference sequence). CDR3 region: CAWRGGSPYNEQFF. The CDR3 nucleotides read TGTGCCTGGCGGGGGGGGTCTCCCTACAATGAGCAGTTCTTC. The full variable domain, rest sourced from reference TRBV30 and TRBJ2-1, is SQTIHQWPATLVQPVGSPLSLECTVEGTSNPNLYWYRQAAGRGLQLLFYSVGIGQISSEVPQNLSASRPQDRQFILSSKKLLLSDSGFYLCAWRGGSPYNEQFFGPGTRLTVL.

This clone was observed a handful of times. The CDR3 here is CATTTGIQETQYF. The CDR3, as DNA: TGTGCCACCACTACAGGGATTCAAGAGACCCAGTACTTC. The chain links TRBV15 to TRBJ2-5; weak D call: TRBD1 (6 bases). Trimming took 7 bases from V and 2 from J, leaving 11 bases between them. This CDR3 comprises 13 residues. Germline CDR1 LNHNV, CDR2 YYDKDF (reference sequence).

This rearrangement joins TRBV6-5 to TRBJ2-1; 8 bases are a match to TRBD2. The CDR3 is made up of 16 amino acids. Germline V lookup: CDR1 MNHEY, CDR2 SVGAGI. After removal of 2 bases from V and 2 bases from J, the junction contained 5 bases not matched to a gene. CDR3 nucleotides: TGTGCCAGCAGTTACGGGGCGGGGGGACCCTACAATGAGCAGTTCTTC. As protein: CASSYGAGGPYNEQFF.

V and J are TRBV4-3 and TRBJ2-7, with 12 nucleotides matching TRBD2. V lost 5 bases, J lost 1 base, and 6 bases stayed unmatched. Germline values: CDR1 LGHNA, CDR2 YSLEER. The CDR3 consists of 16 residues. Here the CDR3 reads CASSYGLAGSSYEQYF. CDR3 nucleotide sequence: TGCGCCAGCAGCTACGGACTAGCGGGGAGTTCCTACGAGCAGTACTTC.

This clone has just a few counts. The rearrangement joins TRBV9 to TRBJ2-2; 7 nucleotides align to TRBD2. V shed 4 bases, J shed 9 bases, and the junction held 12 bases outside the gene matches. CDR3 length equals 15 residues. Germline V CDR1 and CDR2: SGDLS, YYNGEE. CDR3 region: CASSFEASGARELFF. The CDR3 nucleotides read TGTGCCAGCAGCTTTGAGGCGAGCGGGGCCCGGGAGCTGTTTTTT.

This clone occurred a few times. The CDR3 sequence: CASSFLAGREETQYF. The CDR3 DNA follows: TGCGCCAGCAGCTTTCTAGCGGGGCGGGAAGAGACCCAGTACTTC. The chain links TRBV5-1 to TRBJ2-5; 9 bases are a match to TRBD2. The CDR3 loop spans 15 amino acids. Germline CDR1 and CDR2: SGHRS and YFSETQ. V trimming: 2 bases; J trimming: 3 bases; junction bases outside the gene matches: 5.

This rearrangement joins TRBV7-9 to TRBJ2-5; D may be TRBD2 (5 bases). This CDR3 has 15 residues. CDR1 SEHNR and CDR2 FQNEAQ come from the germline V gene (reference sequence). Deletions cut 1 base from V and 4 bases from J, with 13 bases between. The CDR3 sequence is CASSLGVDSGETQYF. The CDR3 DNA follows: TGTGCCAGCAGCTTAGGGGTGGACTCTGGAGAGACCCAGTACTTC.

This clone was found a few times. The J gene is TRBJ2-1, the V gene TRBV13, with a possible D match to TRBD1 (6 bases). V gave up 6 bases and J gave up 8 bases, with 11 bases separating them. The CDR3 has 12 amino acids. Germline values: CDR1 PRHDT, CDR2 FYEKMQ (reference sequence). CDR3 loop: CASRGASHEQFF. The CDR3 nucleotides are TGTGCCAGCAGGGGGGCGAGCCATGAGCAGTTCTTC.

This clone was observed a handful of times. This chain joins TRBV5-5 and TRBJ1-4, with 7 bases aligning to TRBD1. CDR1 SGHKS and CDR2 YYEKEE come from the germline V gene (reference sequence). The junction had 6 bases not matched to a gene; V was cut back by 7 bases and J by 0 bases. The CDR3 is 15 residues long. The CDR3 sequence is CASRTTGSTNEKLFF. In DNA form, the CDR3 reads TGTGCCAGCCGGACGACAGGGTCAACTAATGAAAAACTGTTTTTT. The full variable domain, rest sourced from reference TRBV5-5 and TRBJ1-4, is DAGVTQSPTHLIKTRGQQVTLRCSPISGHKSVSWYQQVLGQGPQFIFQYYEKEERGRGNFPDRFSARQFPNYSSELNVNALLLGDSALYLCASRTTGSTNEKLFFGSGTQLSVL.

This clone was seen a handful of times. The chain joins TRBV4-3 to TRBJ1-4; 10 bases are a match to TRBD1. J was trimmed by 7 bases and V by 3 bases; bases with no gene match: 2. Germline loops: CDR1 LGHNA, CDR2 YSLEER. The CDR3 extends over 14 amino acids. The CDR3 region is CASSHGTGAEKLFF. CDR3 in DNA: TGCGCCAGCAGCCACGGGACAGGGGCTGAAAAACTGTTTTTT.

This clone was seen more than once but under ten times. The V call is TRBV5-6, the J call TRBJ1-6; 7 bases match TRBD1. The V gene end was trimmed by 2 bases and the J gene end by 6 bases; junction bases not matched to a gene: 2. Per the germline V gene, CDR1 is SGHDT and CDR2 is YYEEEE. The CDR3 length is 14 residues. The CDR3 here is CASSFQGGNSPLHF. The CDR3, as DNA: TGTGCCAGCAGCTTCCAGGGGGGTAATTCACCCCTCCACTTT.

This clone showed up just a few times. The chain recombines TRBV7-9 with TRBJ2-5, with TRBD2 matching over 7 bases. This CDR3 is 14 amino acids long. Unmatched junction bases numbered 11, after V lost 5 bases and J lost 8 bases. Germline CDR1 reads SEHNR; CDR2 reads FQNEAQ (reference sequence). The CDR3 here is CASSTTTSLGTQYF. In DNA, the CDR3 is TGTGCCAGCAGCACTACGACTAGCCTAGGCACCCAGTACTTC.

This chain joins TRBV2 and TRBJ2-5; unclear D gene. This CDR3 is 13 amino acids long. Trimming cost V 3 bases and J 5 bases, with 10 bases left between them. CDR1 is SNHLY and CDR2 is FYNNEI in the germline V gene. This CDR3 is CASSDASLETQYF. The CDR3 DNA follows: TGTGCCAGCAGTGATGCTAGTCTTGAGACCCAGTACTTC.

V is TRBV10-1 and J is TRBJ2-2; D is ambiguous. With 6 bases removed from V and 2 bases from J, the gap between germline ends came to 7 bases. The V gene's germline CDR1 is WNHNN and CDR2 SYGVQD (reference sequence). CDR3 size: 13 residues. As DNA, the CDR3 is TGCGCCAGCAGCAACGGTAACACCGGGGAGCTGTTTTTT. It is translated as CASSNGNTGELFF.

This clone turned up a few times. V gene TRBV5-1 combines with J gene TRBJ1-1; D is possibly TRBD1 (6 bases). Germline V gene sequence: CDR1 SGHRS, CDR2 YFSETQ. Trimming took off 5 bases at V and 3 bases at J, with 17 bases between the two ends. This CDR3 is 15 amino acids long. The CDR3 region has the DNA TGCGCCAGCAGAACAGGGTCAAGTGGGTACACTGAAGCTTTCTTT. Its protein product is CASRTGSSGYTEAFF.

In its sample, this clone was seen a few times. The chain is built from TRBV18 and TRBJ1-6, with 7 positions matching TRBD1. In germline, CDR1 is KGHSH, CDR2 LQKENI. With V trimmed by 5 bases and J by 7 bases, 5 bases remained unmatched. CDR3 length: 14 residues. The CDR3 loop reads CASSSTGDNSPLHF. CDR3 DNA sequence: TGTGCCAGCTCATCCACAGGGGACAATTCACCCCTCCACTTT.

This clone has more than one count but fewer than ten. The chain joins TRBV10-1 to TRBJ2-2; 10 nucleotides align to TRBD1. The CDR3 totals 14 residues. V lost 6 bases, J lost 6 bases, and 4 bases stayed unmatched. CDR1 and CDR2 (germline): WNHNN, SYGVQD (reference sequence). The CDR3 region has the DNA TGCGCCAGCAGGGGACAGGGGAAGGCCGGGGAGCTGTTTTTT. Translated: CASRGQGKAGELFF.

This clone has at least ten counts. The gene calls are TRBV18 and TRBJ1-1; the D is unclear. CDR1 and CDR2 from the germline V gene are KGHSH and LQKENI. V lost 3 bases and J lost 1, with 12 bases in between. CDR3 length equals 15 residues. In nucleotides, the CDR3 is TGTGCCAGCTCACCGCTTACAACGGGGAACACTGAAGCTTTCTTT. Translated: CASSPLTTGNTEAFF.

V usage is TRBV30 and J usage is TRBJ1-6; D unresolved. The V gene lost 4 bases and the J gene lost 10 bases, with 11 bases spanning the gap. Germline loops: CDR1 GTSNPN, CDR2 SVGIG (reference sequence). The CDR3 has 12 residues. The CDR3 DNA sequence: TGTGCCTGGACAGTAATGGGCTCACCCCTCCACTTT. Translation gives CAWTVMGSPLHF.

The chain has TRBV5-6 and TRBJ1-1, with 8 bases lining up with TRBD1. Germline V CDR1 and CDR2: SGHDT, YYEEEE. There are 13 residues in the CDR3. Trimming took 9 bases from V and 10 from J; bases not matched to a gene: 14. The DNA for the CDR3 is TGTGCCACCCAAACGGCAGGGGGCGTAGGAGCTTTCTTT. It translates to CATQTAGGVGAFF.

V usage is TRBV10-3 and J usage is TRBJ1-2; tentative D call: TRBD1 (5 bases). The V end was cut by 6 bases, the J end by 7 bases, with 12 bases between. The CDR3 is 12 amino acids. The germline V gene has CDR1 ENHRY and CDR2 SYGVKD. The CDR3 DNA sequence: TGTGCCATCAGCCCTGGGGGGGGTGGCTACACCTTC. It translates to CAISPGGGGYTF.

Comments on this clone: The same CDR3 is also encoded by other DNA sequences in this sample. CDR3 amino acids: CASSVGGSTDTQYF. DNA for the CDR3: TGTGCCAGCAGCGTGGGGGGGAGCACAGATACGCAGTATTTT. V is TRBV9 and J is TRBJ2-3; 7 bases map to TRBD2. V shed 2 bases and J 0 bases; nucleotides not matched to a gene: 0. This CDR3 has 14 amino acids. Looked up from germline, CDR1 is SGDLS and CDR2 is YYNGEE.

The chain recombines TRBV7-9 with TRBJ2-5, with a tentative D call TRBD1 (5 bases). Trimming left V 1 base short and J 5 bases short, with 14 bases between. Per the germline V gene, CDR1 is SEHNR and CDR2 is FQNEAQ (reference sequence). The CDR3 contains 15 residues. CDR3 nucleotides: TGTGCCAGCAGCTTAGAGAAAGGATCAGGGGAGACCCAGTACTTC. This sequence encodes CASSLEKGSGETQYF.

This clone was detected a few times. CDR3 nucleotide sequence: TGTGCCAGCAGCGCGACAGGGGCGGTCACAGATACGCAGTATTTT. Residues: CASSATGAVTDTQYF. The rearrangement uses TRBV5-5 and TRBJ2-3, with 8 bases matching TRBD1. Germline V CDR1 and CDR2: SGHKS, YYEKEE (reference sequence). The CDR3 has 15 residues. V was pared by 4 bases and J by 2 bases, with 6 bases of the junction left unmatched.

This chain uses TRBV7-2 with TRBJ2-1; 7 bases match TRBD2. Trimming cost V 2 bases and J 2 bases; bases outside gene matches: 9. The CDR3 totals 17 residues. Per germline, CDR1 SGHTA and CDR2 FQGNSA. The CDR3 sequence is CASSLLTPAGPYNEQFF. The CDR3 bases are TGTGCCAGCAGCTTACTTACCCCAGCGGGGCCCTACAATGAGCAGTTCTTC.